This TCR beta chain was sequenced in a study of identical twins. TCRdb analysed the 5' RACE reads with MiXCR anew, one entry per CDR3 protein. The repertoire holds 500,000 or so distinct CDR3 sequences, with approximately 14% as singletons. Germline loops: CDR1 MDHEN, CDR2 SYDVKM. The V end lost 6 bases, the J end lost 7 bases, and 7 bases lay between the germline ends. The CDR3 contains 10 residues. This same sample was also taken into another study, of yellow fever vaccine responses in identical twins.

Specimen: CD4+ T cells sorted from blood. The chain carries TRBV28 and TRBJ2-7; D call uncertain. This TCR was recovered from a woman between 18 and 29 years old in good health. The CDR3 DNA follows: TGTGCCAGCAGCGCAGATGAGCAGTACTTC. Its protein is CASSADEQYF.